This T cell receptor (beta chain) was profiled in a study of shared clonotypes between healthy human individuals. The length of the CDR3 is 11 residues. Trimming at V came to 8 bases and at J to 6 bases, leaving 6 bases not matched to a gene. Germline-derived CDR1 and CDR2 are DFQATT and SNEGSKA (reference sequence). None of the donors, who were healthy HIV-negative adults, had recently had acute infections or vaccinations. Here immunoSEQ multiplex PCR was the method, and the copy in TCRdb shows in-frame clones only, minus some. Here the sample spans a few million clones, approximately 95% being singletons.

The V call is TRBV20-1, the J call TRBJ1-2, with 7 bases lining up with TRBD1. The origin of this receptor is a man aged 18 to 30 in good health. Specimen: naive CD4+ T cells sorted from blood. Subset of the sample: CD45RA+ positively selected. The CDR3 is CSLQGINGYTF. CDR3 coding DNA: TGCAGTCTACAGGGGATCAATGGCTACACCTTC.